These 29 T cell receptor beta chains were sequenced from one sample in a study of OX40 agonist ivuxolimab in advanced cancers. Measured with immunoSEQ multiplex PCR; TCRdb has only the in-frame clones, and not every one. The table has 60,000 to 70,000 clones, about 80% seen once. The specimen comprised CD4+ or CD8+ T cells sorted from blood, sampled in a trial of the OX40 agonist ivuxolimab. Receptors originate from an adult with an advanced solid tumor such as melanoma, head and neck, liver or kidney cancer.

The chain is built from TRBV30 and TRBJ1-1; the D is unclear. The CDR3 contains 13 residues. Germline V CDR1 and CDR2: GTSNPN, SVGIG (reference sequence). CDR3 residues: CALRASLNTEAFF. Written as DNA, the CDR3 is TGTGCTCTTAGGGCCAGCCTGAACACTGAAGCTTTCTTT.

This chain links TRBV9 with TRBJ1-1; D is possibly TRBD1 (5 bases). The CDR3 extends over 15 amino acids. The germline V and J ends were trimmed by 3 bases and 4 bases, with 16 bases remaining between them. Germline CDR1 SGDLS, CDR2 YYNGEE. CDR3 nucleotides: TGTGCCAGCAGCGCGCGACTCGGGCAGGGCACTGAAGCTTTCTTT. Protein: CASSARLGQGTEAFF.

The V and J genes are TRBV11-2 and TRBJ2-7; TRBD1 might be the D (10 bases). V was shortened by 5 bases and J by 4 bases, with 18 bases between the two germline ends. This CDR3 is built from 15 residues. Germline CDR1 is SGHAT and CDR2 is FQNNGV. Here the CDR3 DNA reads TGTGCCAGCAGCCTAGCGGGACAGGGGATATACGAGCAGTACTTC. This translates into CASSLAGQGIYEQYF.

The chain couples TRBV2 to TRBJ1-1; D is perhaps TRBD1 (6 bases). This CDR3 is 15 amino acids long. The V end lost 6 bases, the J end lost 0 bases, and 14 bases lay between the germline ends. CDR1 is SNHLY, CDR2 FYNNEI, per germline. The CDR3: CASRRRDTLNTEAFF. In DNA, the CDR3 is TGTGCCAGCAGACGCCGGGACACCCTGAACACTGAAGCTTTCTTT.

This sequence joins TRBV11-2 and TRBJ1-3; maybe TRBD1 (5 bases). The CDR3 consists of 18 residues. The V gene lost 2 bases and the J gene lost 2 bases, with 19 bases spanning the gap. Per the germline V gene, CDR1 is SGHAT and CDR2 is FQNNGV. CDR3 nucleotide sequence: TGTGCCAGCAGCTTAACCGGCTGGGGCCGGGGCCCTGGAAACACCATATATTTT. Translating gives CASSLTGWGRGPGNTIYF.

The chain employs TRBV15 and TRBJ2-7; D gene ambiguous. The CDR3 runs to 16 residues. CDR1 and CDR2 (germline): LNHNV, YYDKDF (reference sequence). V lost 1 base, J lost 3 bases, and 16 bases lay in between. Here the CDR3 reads CATSRGVHEFIYEQYF. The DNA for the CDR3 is TGTGCCACCAGCAGAGGGGTGCACGAATTCATCTACGAGCAGTACTTC.

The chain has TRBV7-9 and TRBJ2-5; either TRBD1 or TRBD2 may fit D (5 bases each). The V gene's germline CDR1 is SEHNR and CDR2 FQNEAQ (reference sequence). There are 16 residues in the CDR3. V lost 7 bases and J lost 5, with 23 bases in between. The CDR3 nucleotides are TGTGCCAGCACCCTGTCGGGGCAGGGCCTAGGGGAGACCCAGTACTTC. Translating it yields CASTLSGQGLGETQYF.

The CDR3 DNA is TGCGCCAGCAGCCAAGAGGAGCAAGGCTCCTACAATGAGCAGTTCTTC. Translated, it gives CASSQEEQGSYNEQFF. This rearrangement joins TRBV4-3 to TRBJ2-1; unclear D gene. The ends were cut back, 0 bases at V and 0 bases at J, with 9 bases in the middle. This CDR3 has 16 residues. Germline CDR1 is LGHNA and CDR2 is YSLEER.

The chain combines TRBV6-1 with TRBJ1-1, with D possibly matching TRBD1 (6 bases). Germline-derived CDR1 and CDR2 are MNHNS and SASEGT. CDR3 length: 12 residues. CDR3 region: CSNSPEQGEAFF. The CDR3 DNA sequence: TGTTCTAATTCTCCTGAACAGGGTGAAGCTTTCTTT.

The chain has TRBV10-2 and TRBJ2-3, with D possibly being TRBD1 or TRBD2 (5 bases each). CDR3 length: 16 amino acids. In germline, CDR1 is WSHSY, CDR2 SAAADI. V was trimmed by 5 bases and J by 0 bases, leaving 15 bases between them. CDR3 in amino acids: CASSPWDGSSTDTQYF. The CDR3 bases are TGCGCCAGCAGTCCCTGGGACGGATCTAGCACAGATACGCAGTATTTT.

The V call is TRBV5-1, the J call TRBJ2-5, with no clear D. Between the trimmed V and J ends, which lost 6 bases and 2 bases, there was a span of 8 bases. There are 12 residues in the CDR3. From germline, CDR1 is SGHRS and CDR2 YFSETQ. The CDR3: CASTRRQETQYF. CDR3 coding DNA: TGCGCCAGCACCAGGAGACAAGAGACCCAGTACTTC.

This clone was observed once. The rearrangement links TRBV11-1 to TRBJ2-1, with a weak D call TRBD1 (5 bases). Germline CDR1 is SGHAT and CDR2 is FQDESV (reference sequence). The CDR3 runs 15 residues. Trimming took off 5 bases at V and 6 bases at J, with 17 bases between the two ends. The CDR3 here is CASSRRQGPFNEQFF. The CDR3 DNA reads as TGTGCCAGCAGCCGCCGTCAGGGCCCCTTCAATGAGCAGTTCTTC. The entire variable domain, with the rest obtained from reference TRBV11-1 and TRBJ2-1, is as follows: EAEVAQSPRYKITEKSQAVAFWCDPISGHATLYWYRQILGQGPELLVQFQDESVVDDSQLPKDRFSAERLKGVDSTLKIQPAELGDSAMYLCASSRRQGPFNEQFFGPGTRLTVL.

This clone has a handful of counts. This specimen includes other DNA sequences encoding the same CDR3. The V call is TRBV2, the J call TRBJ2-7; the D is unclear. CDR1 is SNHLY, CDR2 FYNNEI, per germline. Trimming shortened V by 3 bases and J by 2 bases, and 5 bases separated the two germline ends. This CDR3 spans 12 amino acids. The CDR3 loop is CASSESAYEQYF. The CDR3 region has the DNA TGTGCCAGCAGTGAGTCCGCCTACGAGCAGTACTTC.

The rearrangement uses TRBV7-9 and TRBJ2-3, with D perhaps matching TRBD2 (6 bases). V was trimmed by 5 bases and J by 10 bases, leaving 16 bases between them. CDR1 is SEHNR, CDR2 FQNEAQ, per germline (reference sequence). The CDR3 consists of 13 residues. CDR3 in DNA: TGTGCCAGCAGCCGGGGACTCACGGAGGCGCAGTATTTT. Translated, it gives CASSRGLTEAQYF.

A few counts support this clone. DNA of the CDR3: TGTGCCAGCAGCCCCAGGGGGACCAAAAACTACGAGCAGTACTTC. This sequence encodes CASSPRGTKNYEQYF. The V and J genes are TRBV5-4 and TRBJ2-7; 7 nucleotides align to TRBD1. After removal of 4 bases from V and 3 bases from J, the junction contained 10 bases not matched to a gene. Germline V gives CDR1 SGHNT, CDR2 YYREEE (reference sequence). The CDR3 is 15 amino acids.

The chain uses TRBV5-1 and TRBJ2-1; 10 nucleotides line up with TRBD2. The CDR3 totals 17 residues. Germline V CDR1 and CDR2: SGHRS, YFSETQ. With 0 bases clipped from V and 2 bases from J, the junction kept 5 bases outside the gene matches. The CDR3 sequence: CASSLGLTSGAYNEQFF. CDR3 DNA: TGCGCCAGCAGCTTGGGTCTTACTAGCGGGGCCTACAATGAGCAGTTCTTC.

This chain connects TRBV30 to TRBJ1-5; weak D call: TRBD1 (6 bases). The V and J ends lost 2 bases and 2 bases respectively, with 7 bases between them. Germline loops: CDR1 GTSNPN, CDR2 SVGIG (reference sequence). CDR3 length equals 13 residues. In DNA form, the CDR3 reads TGTGCCTGGAGTCCAGGGGGCAATCAGCCCCAGCATTTT. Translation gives CAWSPGGNQPQHF. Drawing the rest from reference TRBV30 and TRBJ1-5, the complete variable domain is SQTIHQWPATLVQPVGSPLSLECTVEGTSNPNLYWYRQAAGRGLQLLFYSVGIGQISSEVPQNLSASRPQDRQFILSSKKLLLSDSGFYLCAWSPGGNQPQHFGDGTRLSIL.

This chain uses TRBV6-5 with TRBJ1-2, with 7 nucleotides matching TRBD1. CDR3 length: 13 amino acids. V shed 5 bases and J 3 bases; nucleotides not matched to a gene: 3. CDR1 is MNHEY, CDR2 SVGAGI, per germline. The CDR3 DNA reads TGTGCCAGCAGTCGGGACAGAGACTATGGCTACACCTTC. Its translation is CASSRDRDYGYTF.

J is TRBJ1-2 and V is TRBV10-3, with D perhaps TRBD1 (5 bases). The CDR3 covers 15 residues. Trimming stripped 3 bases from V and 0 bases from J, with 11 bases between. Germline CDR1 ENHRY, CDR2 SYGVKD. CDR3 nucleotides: TGTGCCATCAGTGAAAACCCAGGGCCTAACTATGGCTACACCTTC. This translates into CAISENPGPNYGYTF.

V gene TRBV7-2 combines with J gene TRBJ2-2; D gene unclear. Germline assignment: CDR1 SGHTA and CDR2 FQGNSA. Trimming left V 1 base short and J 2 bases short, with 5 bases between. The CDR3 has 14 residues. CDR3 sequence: CASSLGINTGELFF. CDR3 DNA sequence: TGTGCCAGCAGCTTAGGCATCAACACCGGGGAGCTGTTTTTT.

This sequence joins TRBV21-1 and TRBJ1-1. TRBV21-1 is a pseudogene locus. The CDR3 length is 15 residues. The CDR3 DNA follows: TGTGCCAGCAGCAAAGTTCGACGTGGGAACACTGAAGCTTTCTTT. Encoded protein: CASSKVRRGNTEAFF.

As DNA, the CDR3 is TGTGCCAGCAGCTTAGCATCGACGGTTCAAGAGACCCAGTACTTC. It codes for CASSLASTVQETQYF. The chain carries TRBV7-2 and TRBJ2-5, with D unclear. Germline-derived CDR1 and CDR2 are SGHTA and FQGNSA. V was shortened by 0 bases and J by 2 bases, with 10 bases between the two germline ends. The CDR3 loop spans 15 amino acids.

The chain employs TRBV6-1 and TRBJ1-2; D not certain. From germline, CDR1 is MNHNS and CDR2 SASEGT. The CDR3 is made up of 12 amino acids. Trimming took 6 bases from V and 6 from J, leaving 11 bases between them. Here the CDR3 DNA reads TGTGCCAGCAGGGAACAGACCGATGGCTACACCTTC. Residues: CASREQTDGYTF.

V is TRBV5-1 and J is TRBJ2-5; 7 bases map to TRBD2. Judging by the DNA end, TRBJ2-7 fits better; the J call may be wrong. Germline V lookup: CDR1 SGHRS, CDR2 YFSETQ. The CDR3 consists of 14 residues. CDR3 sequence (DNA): TGCGCCAGCAGCTGGAGCGGGACTATCTACGAGCAGTACTTC. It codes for CASSWSGTIYEQYF.

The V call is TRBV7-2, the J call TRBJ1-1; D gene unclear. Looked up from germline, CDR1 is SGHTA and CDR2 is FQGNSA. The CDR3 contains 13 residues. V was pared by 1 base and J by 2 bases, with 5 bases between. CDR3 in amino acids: CASSLELNTEAFF. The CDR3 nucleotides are TGTGCCAGCAGCTTAGAGTTAAACACTGAAGCTTTCTTT. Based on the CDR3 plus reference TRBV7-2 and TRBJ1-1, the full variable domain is GAGVSQSPSNKVTEKGKDVELRCDPISGHTALYWYRQSLGQGLEFLIYFQGNSAPDKSGLPSDRFSAERTGGSVSTLTIQRTQQEDSAVYLCASSLELNTEAFFGQGTRLTVV.

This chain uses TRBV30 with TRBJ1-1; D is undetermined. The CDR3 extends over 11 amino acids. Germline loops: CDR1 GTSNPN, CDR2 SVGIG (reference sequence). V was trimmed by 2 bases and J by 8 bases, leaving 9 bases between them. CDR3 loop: CAWSHQTEAFF. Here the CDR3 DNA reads TGTGCCTGGAGTCATCAAACCGAAGCTTTCTTT.

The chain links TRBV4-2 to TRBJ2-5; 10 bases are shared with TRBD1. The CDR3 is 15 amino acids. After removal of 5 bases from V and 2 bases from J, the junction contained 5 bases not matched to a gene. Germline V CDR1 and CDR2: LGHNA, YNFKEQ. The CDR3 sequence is CASSYGTGVQETQYF. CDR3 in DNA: TGTGCCAGCAGCTACGGGACAGGGGTGCAAGAGACCCAGTACTTC.

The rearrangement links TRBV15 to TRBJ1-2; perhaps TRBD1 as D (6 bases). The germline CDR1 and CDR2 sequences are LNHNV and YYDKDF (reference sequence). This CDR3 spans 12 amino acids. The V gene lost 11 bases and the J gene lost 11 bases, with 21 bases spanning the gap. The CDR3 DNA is TGTGCCTCTCAAAGGGGACAAGAGGGATACACCTTC. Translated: CASQRGQEGYTF.

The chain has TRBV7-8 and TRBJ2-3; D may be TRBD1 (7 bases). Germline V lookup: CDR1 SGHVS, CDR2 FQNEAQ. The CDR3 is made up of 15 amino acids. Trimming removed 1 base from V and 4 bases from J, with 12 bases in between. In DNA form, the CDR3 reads TGTGCCAGCAGCTTAGGACAGGGAGGTTCAGATACGCAGTATTTT. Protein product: CASSLGQGGSDTQYF. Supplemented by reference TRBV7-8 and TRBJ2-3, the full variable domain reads GAGVSQSPRYKVAKRGQDVALRCDPISGHVSLFWYQQALGQGPEFLTYFQNEAQLDKSGLPSDRFFAERPEGSVSTLKIQRTQQEDSAVYLCASSLGQGGSDTQYFGPGTRLTVL.